One and the same sample provided the 3 T cell receptor beta chains below, sequenced in a study of identical twins. Using its own MiXCR run on the 5' RACE reads, TCRdb lists one record per CDR3 protein. The sample consists of about 570,000 distinct CDR3 sequences, just under 10% of them appearing once. The same data also contributed to another study, on yellow fever vaccine responses in identical twins.

The sequenced sample was PBMCs. These receptors came from a young woman in good health.

This clonotype turned up a few times. This chain links TRBV28 with TRBJ2-5; D is unclear. CDR3 size: 12 residues. CDR1 MDHEN and CDR2 SYDVKM come from the germline V gene. Trimming stripped 3 bases from V and 4 bases from J, with 6 bases between. Written as DNA, the CDR3 is TGTGCCAGCAGTTTTACTACAGAGACCCAGTACTTC. Encoded protein: CASSFTTETQYF.

The chain employs TRBV29-1 and TRBJ2-3; TRBD2 matches 11 bases. V trimming: 6 bases; J trimming: 2 bases; junction bases outside the gene matches: 4. This CDR3 is built from 14 residues. Germline assignment: CDR1 SQVTM and CDR2 ANQGSEA. The CDR3 DNA reads as TGCAGCGTGGTAGCGGGAGGGGACACAGATACGCAGTATTTT. Protein: CSVVAGGDTDTQYF.

In its sample, this clonotype was seen once. The chain uses TRBV11-2 and TRBJ2-1; 7 nucleotides match TRBD2. The germline V gene encodes CDR1 SGHAT and CDR2 FQNNGV. J gave up 4 bases and V 0 bases, and 21 bases lay outside the gene matches. The CDR3 has 21 residues. This CDR3 is CASSLDRVQSREGLRYNEQFF. DNA of the CDR3: TGTGCCAGCAGCTTAGATCGGGTTCAGTCAAGGGAGGGCCTTAGATACAATGAGCAGTTCTTC.